The source of this T cell receptor (beta chain) is a study of blood T cell repertoires in COVID-19. About the research overall: The analysed material was cDNA or gDNA that came from T cells, B-cell-depleted T cells, or PBMCs.

In the authors' methods: Nucleated cell counts were estimated from reference gene primer amplification. Generated by immunoSEQ multiplex PCR, the TCRdb table keeps only in-frame clones and is missing some. V, J and clone size derive from that table, while D and trimming were established from the DNA sequence. Among around 78,000 clones listed, 88% were seen once. The sequenced sample was peripheral blood. The source is a human donor in a cohort sampled during active COVID-19.

The CDR3 spells CAWHPGVNNYGYTF. The DNA of the CDR3 is TGTGCCTGGCATCCAGGCGTAAATAACTATGGCTACACCTTC. The genes are TRBV30 and TRBJ1-2; no clear D. V was shortened by 5 bases and J by 1 base, with 14 bases between the two germline ends. The CDR3 is 14 residues long. In germline, CDR1 is GTSNPN, CDR2 SVGIG (reference sequence).